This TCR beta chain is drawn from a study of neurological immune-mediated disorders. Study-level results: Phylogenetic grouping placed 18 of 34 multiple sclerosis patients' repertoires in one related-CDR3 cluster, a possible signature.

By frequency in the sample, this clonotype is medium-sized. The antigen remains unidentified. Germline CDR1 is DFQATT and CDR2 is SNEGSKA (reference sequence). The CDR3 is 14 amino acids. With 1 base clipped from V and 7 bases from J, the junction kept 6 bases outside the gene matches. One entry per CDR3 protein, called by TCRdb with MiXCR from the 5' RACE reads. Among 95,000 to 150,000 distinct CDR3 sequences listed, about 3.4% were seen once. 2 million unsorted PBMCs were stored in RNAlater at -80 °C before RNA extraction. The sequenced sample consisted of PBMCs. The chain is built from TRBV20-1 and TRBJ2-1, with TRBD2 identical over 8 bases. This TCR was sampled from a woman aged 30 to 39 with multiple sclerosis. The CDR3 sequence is CSARGWRGANEQFF. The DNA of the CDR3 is TGCAGTGCTAGAGGGTGGCGGGGGGCGAATGAGCAGTTCTTC.